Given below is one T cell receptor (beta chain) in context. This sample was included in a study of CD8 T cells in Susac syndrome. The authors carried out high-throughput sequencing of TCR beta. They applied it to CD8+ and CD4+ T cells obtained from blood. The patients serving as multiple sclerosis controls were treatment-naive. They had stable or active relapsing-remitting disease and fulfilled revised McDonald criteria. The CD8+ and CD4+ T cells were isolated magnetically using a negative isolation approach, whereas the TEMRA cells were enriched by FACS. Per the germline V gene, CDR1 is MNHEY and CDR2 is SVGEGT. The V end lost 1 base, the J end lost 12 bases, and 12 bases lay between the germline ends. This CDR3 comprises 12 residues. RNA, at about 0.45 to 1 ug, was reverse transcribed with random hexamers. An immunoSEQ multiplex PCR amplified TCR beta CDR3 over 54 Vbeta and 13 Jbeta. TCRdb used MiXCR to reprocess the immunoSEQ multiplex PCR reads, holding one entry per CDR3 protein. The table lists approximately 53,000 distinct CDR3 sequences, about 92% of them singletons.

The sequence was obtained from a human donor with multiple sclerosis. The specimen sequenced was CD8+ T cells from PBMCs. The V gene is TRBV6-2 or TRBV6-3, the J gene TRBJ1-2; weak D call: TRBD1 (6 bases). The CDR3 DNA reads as TGTGCCAGCAGTTACTACGGGGGCGCGAACACCTTC. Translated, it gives CASSYYGGANTF.